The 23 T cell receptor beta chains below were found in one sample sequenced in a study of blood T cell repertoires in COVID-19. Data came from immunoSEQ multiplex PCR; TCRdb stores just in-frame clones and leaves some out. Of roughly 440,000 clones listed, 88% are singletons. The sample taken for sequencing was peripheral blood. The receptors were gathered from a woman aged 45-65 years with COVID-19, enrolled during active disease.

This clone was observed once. CDR3 protein: CASTREGETQYF. CDR3 nucleotides: TGTGCCAGCACCCGGGAAGGAGAGACCCAGTACTTC. The chain carries TRBV6-5 and TRBJ2-5; possible D gene TRBD2, 5 bases. CDR3 size: 12 residues. V was trimmed by 7 bases and J by 4 bases, leaving 10 bases between them. CDR1 is MNHEY and CDR2 is SVGAGI in the germline V gene.

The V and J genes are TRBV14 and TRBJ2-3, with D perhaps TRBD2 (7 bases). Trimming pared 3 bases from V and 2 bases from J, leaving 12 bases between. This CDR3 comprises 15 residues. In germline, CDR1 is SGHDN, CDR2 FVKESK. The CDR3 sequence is CASSHKGGVTDTQYF. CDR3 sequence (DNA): TGTGCCAGCAGCCACAAGGGGGGGGTCACAGATACGCAGTATTTT.

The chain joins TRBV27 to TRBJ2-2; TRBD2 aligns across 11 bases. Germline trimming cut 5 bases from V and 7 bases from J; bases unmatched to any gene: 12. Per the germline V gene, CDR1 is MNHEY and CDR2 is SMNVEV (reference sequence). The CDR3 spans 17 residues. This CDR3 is CASSPRTSGLSGGELFF. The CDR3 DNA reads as TGTGCCAGCAGTCCACGGACTAGCGGGCTCTCTGGCGGGGAGCTGTTTTTT.

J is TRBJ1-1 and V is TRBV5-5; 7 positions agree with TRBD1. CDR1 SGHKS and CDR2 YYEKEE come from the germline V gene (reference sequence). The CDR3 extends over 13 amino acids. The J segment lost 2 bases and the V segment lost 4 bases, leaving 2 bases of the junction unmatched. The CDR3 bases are TGTGCCAGCAGCACAGGGGCCAACACTGAAGCTTTCTTT. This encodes CASSTGANTEAFF.

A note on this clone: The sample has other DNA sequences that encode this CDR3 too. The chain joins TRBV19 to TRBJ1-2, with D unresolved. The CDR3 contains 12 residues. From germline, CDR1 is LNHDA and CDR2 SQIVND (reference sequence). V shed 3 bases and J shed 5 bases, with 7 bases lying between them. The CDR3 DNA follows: TGTGCCAGTAGTATTGGAGAGTATGGCTACACCTTC. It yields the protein CASSIGEYGYTF.

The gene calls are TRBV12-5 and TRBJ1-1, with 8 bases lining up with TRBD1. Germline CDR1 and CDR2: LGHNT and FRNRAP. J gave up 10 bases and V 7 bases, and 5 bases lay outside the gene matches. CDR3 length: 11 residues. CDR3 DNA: TGTGCTAGTGCCCACGACAGGGGAGCTTTCTTT. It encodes CASAHDRGAFF.

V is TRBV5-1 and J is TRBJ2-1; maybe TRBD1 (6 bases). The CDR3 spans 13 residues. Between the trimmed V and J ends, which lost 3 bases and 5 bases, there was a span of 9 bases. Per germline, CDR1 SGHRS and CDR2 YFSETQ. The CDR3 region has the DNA TGCGCCAGCAGCTCCCGGACAGACAATGAGCAGTTCTTC. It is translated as CASSSRTDNEQFF.

For the CDR3, the DNA is TGTGCCAGCAGCTCCCTAGCGGGAGGGAACACCGGGGAGCTGTTTTTT. Amino acids: CASSSLAGGNTGELFF. J is TRBJ2-2 and V is TRBV3-1 (or the pseudogene TRBV3-2), with 11 bases identical to TRBD2. The junction had 3 bases not matched to a gene; V was cut back by 5 bases and J by 1 base. This CDR3 spans 16 amino acids. The germline gives CDR1 LGHDT, CDR2 YNNKEL (reference sequence).

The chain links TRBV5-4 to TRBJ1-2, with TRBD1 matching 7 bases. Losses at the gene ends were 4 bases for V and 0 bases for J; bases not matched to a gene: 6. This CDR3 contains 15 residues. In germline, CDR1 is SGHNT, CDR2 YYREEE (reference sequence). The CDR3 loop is CASSTGTVANYGYTF. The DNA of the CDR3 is TGTGCCAGCAGCACAGGGACAGTAGCTAACTATGGCTACACCTTC.

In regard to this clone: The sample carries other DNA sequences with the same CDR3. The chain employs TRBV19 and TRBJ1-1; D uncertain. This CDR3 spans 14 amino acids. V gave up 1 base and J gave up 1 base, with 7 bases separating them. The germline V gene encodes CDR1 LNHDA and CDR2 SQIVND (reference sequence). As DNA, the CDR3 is TGTGCCAGTAGTATAGCGACGGGGAACACTGAAGCTTTCTTT. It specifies CASSIATGNTEAFF.

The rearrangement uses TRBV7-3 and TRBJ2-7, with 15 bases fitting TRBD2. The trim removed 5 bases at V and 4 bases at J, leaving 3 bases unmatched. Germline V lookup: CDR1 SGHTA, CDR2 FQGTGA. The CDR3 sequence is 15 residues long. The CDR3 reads CASSRTSGGVYEQYF. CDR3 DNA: TGTGCCAGCAGCCGGACTAGCGGGGGGGTTTACGAGCAGTACTTC.

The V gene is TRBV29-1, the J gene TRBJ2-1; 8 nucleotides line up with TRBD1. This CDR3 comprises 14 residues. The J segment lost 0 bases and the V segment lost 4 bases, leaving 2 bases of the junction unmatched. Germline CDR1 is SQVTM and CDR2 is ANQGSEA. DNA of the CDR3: TGCAGCGTTGGGACAGGGCTCTCCTACAATGAGCAGTTCTTC. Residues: CSVGTGLSYNEQFF.

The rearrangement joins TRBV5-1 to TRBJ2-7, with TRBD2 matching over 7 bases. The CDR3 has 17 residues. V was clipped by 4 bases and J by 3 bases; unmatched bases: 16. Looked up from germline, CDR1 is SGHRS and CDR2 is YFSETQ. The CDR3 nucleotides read TGCGCCAGCAGCCCCGGACTAGACCCTATGCCTTACTACGAGCAGTACTTC. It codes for CASSPGLDPMPYYEQYF.

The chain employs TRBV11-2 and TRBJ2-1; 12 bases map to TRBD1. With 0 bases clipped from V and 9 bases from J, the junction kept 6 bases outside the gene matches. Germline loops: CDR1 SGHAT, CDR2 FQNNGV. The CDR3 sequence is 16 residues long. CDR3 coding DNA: TGTGCCAGCAGCTTAGACGGGACAGGGGGCGCGGGTGAGCAGTTCTTC. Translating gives CASSLDGTGGAGEQFF.

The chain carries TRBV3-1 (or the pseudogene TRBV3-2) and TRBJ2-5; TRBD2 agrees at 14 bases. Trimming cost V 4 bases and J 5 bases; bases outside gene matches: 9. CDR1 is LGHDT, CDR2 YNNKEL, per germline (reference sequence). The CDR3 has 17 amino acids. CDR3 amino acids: CASSPYQTSGGEETQYF. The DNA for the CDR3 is TGTGCCAGCAGCCCCTACCAGACTAGCGGGGGGGAGGAGACCCAGTACTTC.

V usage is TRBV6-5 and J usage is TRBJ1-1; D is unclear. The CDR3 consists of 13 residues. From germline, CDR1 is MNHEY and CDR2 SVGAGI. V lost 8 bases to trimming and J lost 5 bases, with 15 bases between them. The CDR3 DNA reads TGTGCCAGCCTAGGAGCGGCGGGAACTGAAGCTTTCTTT. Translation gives CASLGAAGTEAFF.

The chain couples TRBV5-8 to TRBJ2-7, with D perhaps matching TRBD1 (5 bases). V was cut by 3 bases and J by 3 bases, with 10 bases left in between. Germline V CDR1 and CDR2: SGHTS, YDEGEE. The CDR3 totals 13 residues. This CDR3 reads CASSWGRYYEQYF. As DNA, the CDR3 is TGTGCCAGCAGCTGGGGCAGGTACTACGAGCAGTACTTC. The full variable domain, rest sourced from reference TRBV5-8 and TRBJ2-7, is EAGVTQSPTHLIKTRGQQATLRCSPISGHTSVYWYQQALGLGLQFLLWYDEGEERNRGNFPPRFSGRQFPNYSSELNVNALELEDSALYLCASSWGRYYEQYFGPGTRLTVT.

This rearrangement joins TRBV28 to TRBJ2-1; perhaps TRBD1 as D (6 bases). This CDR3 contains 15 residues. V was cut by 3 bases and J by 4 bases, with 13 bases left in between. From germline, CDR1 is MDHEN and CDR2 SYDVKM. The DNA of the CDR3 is TGTGCCAGCAGTTTGGCCGGGACACCTTACAATGAGCAGTTCTTC. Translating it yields CASSLAGTPYNEQFF.

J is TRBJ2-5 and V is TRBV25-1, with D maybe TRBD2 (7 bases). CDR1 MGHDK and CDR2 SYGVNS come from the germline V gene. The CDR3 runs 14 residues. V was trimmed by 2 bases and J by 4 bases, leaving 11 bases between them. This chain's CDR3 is CASSEREGGETQYF. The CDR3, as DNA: TGTGCCAGCAGTGAAAGGGAGGGGGGAGAGACCCAGTACTTC. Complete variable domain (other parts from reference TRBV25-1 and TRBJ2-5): EADIYQTPRYLVIGTGKKITLECSQTMGHDKMYWYQQDPGMELHLIHYSYGVNSTEKGDLSSESTVSRIRTEHFPLTLESARPSHTSQYLCASSEREGGETQYFGPGTRLLVL.

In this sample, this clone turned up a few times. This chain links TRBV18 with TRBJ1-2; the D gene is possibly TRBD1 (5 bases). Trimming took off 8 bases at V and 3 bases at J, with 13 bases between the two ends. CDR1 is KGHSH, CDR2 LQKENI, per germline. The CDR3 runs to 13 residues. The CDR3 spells CASLPGGDYGYTF. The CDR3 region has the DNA TGTGCCAGCCTCCCAGGAGGGGACTATGGCTACACCTTC.

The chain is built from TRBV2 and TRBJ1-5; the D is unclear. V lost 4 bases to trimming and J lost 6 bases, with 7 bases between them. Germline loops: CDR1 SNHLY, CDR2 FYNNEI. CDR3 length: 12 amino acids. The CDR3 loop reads CASSVWSQPQHF. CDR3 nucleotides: TGTGCCAGCAGTGTTTGGAGTCAGCCCCAGCATTTT. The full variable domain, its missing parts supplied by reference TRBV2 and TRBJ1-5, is EPEVTQTPSHQVTQMGQEVILRCVPISNHLYFYWYRQILGQKVEFLVSFYNNEISEKSEIFDDQFSVERPDGSNFTLKIRSTKLEDSAMYFCASSVWSQPQHFGDGTRLSIL.

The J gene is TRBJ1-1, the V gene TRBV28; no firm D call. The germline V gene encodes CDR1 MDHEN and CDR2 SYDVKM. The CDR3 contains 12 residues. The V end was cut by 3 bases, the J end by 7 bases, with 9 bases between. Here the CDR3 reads CASSLPGDEAFF. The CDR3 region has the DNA TGTGCCAGCAGTTTGCCCGGGGATGAAGCTTTCTTT.

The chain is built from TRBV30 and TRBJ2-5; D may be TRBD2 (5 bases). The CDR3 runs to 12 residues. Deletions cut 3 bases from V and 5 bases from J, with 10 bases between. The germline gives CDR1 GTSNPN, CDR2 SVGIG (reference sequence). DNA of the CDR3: TGTGCCTGGAGGGACTTCGGGGAGACCCAGTACTTC. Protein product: CAWRDFGETQYF.